This TCR beta chain was sequenced during a study of T cells in localized non-small cell lung cancer (TCRdb year 2020). Concerning the study at large: The study examined T cell repertoires in a few hundred patients with early-stage NSCLC and compared tumors with uninvolved tumor-adjacent lungs. The cohort consisted of approximately 240 treatment-naive NSCLC patients whose localized lung tumors had been resected. A mean age of roughly 66 years was recorded for the NSCLC patients, of whom around 140 were male and some 100 were female.

Details on this clone: Its antigen is not yet known. Base-call qualities are not available, and no considerably larger clone is one nucleotide away. The sample holds other DNA sequences that translate to the same CDR3.

At diagnosis, tumor, uninvolved tumor-adjacent lung and peripheral blood were collected and then preserved as a mix of FFPE and fresh-frozen material. For TCR repertoire profiling, blood samples were analyzed in the form of peripheral blood mononuclear cells. On the study overall, not on this receptor specifically: Uninvolved tumor-adjacent lung showed the highest T cell clonality, higher than tumor, which suggests more focused antigenic responses in the adjacent lung. A median of around 57 of the top 100 tumor clones turned up in the paired uninvolved adjacent lung, and around 27 of those clones also ranked among the top 100 of that same adjacent lung. Multi-region tumor sequencing was not performed, so intratumor heterogeneity could not be excluded. Longer overall survival was associated with higher T cell density in blood, whereas shorter survival was associated with higher clonality in adjacent lung. Because of the exploratory design, TCR variables were selected using unadjusted p-values without false-discovery rate correction.

V was cut back by 5 bases and J by 5 bases, leaving a gap of 19 bases between them. The CDR3, from cysteine to phenylalanine, totals 15 residues. Only the CDR3 DNA stays, 45 bases, in frame from base 1. For CDR1 and CDR2, the germline V gene (reference sequence) lists PRHDT and FYEKMQ. TCR beta CDR3 regions were sequenced from DNA using the immunoSEQ Assay. Processing in the source paper ran as follows. T cell density was computed as TCR beta template counts normalized to usable DNA estimated by amplifying housekeeping genes. Richness was estimated with the preseqR package, extrapolating to 400,000 templates for PBMC samples and 120,000 templates for tissue samples. Clonality was calculated as one minus Pielou's evenness. Differential abundance testing on productive amino-acid clonotypes, with a minimum total count of 5 and an alpha of 0.1, was used to identify tissue-enriched TCRs. The Jaccard Index and the Morisita Overlap Index were used to measure how much the repertoires overlapped between compartments. GLIPH clustered TCR beta CDR3s with public tetramer-defined viral CDR3s; viral motifs required at least three viral sequences plus V-gene enrichment. TCRdb took this table from immuneACCESS and kept in-frame rearrangements with V and J called. Such tables lack part of the clones; where checked against another copy, unresolved V genes explain under half of the gap, and the rest is unexplained. The DNA was the basis for D and trimming; V, J and clone size are from that table. The sample table holds tens of thousands of clones, of which approximately 88% were seen once. The ten largest clones add up to 2.5% to 3% of the sample.

The chain is assembled from TRBV13 and TRBJ2-7; the D element might be TRBD1 or TRBD2, as each aligns at 5 bases. The specimen was peripheral blood, collected before any cancer treatment. The sequence derives from a female donor aged 60 or older with stage I lung adenocarcinoma. The nucleotide sequence reads as follows: TGTGCCAGCAGCGGTCGGGGTGGGGGTTTGGACGAGCAGTACTTC. Its coded protein is CASSGRGGGLDEQYF.